These T cell receptor beta chains were read from a single sample in a study of shared clonotypes between healthy human individuals. This table comes from immunoSEQ multiplex PCR, and its TCRdb copy is limited to in-frame clones, with some not included. The repertoire consists of some 2 million clones, with around 96% occurring once and the leading ten covering more than 0.95%. Source material: naive CD8+ T cells sorted from blood. The receptors derive from a young man in good health. Each CDR3 is given with its conserved first and last residue. D genes are given only for firm matches.

TRBV27 TRBD2 CASKRTSGIGDTQYF
TRBV28 - CASSFGTSGAGELFF
TRBV6-5 - CASSYLTSGTREQYF
TRBV4-1 - CASSLRGGAEAFF
TRBV4-3 TRBD2 CASSQDLEAGEGYEQYF
TRBV7-9 TRBD1 CASSLYEGRGPHEQYF
TRBV4-1 - CASSHQTDGYEQYF
TRBV5-1 - CASSLELLGNEQFF
TRBV2 - CASSGLMEGTGELFF
TRBV9 TRBD2 CASSSASGGSYNEQFF
TRBV19 - CASTLTGSIFGNEQFF
TRBV4-3 - CASSQRVSSYEQYF
TRBV7-6 - CASSLEGTTLGEQYF
TRBV6-5 - CASSYGGVGSEAFF
TRBV6-5 - CASSYGPGVIYEQYF
TRBV5-4 - CASSGDESPLDIQYF
TRBV6-5 - CASQDQVGFTEAFF
TRBV25-1 TRBD2 CASRGLAEEQYF
TRBV7-2 TRBD2 CASSLTSGRADEQFF
TRBV5-1 - CASSLEGRGMTEAFF